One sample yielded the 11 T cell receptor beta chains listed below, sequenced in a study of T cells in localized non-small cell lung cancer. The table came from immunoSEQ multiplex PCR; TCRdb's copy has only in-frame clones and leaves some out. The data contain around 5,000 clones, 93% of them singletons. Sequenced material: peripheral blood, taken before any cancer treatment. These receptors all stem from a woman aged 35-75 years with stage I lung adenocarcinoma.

As DNA, the CDR3 is TGTGCCAGCAGTTACTATACTTCACCCACCTACGAGCAGTACTTC. This codes for CASSYYTSPTYEQYF. V is TRBV6-5 and J is TRBJ2-7; no clear D. Trimming removed 1 base at V and 2 bases at J, with 12 bases between. CDR3 length: 15 amino acids. CDR1 and CDR2 from the germline V gene are MNHEY and SVGAGI.

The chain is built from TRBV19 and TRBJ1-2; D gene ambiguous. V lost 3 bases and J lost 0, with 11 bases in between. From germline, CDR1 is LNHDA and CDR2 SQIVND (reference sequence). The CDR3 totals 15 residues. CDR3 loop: CASSIQTTANYGYTF. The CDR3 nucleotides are TGTGCCAGTAGTATCCAGACTACTGCTAACTATGGCTACACCTTC.

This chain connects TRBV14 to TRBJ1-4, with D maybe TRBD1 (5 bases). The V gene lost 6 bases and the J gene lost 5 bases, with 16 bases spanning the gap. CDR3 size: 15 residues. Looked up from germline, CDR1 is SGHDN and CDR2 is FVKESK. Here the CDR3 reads CASRLGASTNEKLFF. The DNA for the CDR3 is TGTGCCAGCAGACTCGGGGCAAGCACAAATGAAAAACTGTTTTTT. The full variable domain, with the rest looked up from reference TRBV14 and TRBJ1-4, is EAGVTQFPSHSVIEKGQTVTLRCDPISGHDNLYWYRRVMGKEIKFLLHFVKESKQDESGMPNNRFLAERTGGTYSTLKVQPAELEDSGVYFCASRLGASTNEKLFFGSGTQLSVL.

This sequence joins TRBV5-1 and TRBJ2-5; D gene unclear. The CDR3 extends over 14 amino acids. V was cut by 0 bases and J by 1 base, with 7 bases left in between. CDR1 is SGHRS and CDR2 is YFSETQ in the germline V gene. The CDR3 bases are TGCGCCAGCAGCTTGGAGGCGACCCAAGAGACCCAGTACTTC. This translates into CASSLEATQETQYF. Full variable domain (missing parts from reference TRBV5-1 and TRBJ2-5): KAGVTQTPRYLIKTRGQQVTLSCSPISGHRSVSWYQQTPGQGLQFLFEYFSETQRNKGNFPGRFSGRQFSNSRSEMNVSTLELGDSALYLCASSLEATQETQYFGPGTRLLVL.

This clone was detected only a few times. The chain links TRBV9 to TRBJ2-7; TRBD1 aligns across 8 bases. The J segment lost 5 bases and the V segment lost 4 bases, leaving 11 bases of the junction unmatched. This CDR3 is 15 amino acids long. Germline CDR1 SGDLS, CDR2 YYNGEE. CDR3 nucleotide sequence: TGTGCCAGCAGCCTAGACGGGCAGGGGGCGGACGAGCAGTACTTC. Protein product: CASSLDGQGADEQYF.

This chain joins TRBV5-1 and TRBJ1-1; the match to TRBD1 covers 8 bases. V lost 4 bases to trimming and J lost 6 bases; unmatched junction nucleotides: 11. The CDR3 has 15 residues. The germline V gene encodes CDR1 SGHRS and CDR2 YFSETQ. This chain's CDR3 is CASSQRQGSGSEAFF. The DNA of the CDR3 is TGCGCCAGCAGCCAGAGACAGGGGTCGGGATCTGAAGCTTTCTTT.

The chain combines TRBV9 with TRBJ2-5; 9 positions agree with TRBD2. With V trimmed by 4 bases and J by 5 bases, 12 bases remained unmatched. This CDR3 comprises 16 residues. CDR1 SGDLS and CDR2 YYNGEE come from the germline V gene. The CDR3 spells CASSFSASGKGETQYF. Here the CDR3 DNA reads TGTGCCAGCAGCTTCTCGGCTAGCGGGAAGGGTGAGACCCAGTACTTC. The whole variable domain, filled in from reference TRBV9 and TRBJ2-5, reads DSGVTQTPKHLITATGQRVTLRCSPRSGDLSVYWYQQSLDQGLQFLIQYYNGEERAKGNILERFSAQQFPDLHSELNLSSLELGDSALYFCASSFSASGKGETQYFGPGTRLLVL.

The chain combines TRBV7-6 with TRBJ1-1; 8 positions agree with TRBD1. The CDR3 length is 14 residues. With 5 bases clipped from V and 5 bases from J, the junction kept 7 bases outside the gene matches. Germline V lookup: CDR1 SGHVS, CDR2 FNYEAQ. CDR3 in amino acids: CASSLGQGRTEAFF. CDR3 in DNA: TGTGCCAGCAGCCTCGGACAGGGTCGGACTGAAGCTTTCTTT.

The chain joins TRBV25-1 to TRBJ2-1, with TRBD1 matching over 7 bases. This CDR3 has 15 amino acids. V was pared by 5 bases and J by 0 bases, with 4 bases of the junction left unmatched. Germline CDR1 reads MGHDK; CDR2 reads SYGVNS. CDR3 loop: CASSPGTASYNEQFF. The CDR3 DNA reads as TGTGCCAGCAGTCCCGGGACAGCCTCCTACAATGAGCAGTTCTTC. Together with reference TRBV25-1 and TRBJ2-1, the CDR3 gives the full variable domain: EADIYQTPRYLVIGTGKKITLECSQTMGHDKMYWYQQDPGMELHLIHYSYGVNSTEKGDLSSESTVSRIRTEHFPLTLESARPSHTSQYLCASSPGTASYNEQFFGPGTRLTVL.

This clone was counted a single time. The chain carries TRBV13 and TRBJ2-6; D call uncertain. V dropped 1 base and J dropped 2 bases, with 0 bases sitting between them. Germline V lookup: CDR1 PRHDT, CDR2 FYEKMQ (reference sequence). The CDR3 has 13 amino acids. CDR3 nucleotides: TGTGCCAGCAGCTTAGCTGGGGCCAACGTCCTGACTTTC. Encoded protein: CASSLAGANVLTF.

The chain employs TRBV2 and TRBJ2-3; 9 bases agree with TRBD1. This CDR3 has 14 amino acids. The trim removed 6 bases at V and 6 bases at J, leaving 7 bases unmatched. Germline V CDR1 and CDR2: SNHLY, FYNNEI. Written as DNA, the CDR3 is TGTGCCAGCAGCCAGACAGGGGGTGGGGATACGCAGTATTTT. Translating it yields CASSQTGGGDTQYF.